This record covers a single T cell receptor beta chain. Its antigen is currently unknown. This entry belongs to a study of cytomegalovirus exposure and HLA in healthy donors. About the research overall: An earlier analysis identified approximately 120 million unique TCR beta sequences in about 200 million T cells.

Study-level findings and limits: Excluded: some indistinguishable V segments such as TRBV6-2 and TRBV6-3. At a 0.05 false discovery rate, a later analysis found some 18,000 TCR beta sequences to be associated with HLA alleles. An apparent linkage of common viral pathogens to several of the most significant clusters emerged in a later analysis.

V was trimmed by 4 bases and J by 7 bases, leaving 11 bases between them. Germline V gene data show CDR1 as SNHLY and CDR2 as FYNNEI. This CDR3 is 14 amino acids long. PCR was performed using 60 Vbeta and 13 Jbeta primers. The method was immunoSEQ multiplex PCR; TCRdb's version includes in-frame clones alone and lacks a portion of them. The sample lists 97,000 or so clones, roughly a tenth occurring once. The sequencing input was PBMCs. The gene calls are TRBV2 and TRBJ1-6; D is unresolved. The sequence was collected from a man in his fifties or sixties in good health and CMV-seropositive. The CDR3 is CASSGRRVNSPLHF. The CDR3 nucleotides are TGTGCCAGCAGTGGAAGGCGGGTCAATTCACCCCTCCACTTT.